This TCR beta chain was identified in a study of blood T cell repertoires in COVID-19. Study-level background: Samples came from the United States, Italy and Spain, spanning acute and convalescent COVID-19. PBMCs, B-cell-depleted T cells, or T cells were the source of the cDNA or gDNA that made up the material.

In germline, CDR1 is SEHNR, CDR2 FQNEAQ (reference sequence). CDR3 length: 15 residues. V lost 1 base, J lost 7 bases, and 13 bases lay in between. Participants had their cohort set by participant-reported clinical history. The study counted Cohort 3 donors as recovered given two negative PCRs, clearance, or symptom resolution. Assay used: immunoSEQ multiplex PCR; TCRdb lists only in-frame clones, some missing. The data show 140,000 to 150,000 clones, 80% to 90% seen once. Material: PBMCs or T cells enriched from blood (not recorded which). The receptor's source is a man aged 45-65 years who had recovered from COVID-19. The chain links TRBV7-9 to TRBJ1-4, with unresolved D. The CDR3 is CASSLVAGSSEKLFF. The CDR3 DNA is TGTGCCAGCAGCTTAGTTGCGGGTTCAAGTGAAAAACTGTTTTTT.